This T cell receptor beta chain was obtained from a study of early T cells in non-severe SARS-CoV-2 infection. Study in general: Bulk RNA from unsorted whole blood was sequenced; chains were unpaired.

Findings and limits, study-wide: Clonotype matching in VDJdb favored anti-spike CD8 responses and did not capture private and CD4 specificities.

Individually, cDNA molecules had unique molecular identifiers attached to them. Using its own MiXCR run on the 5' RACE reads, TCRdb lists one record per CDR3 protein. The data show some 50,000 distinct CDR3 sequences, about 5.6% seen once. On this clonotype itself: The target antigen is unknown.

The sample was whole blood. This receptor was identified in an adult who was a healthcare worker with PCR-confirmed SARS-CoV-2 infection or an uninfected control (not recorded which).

The DNA for the CDR3 is TGTGCCAGCAAGGGACGCCGGTACCAAGAGACCCAGTACTTC. It yields the protein CASKGRRYQETQYF. The chain employs TRBV6-5 and TRBJ2-5; D possibly uses TRBD1 or TRBD2 (5 bases each). The CDR3 length is 14 residues. The ends were cut back, 7 bases at V and 0 bases at J, with 12 bases in the middle. Germline V gene data show CDR1 as MNHEY and CDR2 as SVGAGI.